This TCR beta chain was recorded in a study of blood T cell repertoires in COVID-19. Study information: T cells, B-cell-depleted T cells, or PBMCs supplied cDNA or gDNA.

Study processing details: Estimation of nucleated cell counts was performed using reference gene primer amplification. Sequencing was performed with immunoSEQ multiplex PCR; in TCRdb, only in-frame clones are kept and a portion is missing. Clonal size and the V and J genes are those of that table, whereas D and trimming came from the DNA. The table has some 670,000 clones, 75% to 90% seen once. V was trimmed by 3 bases and J by 4 bases, leaving 10 bases between them. Per germline, CDR1 LGHNT and CDR2 FRNRAP. The CDR3 totals 14 residues. Specimen: peripheral blood. The origin of this receptor is a woman younger than 35 with acute or convalescent COVID-19. The chain uses TRBV12-5 and TRBJ1-5; no firm D call. In nucleotides, the CDR3 is TGTGCTAGTGGTTTCCCGGAGCTGAATCAGCCCCAGCATTTT. Protein: CASGFPELNQPQHF.